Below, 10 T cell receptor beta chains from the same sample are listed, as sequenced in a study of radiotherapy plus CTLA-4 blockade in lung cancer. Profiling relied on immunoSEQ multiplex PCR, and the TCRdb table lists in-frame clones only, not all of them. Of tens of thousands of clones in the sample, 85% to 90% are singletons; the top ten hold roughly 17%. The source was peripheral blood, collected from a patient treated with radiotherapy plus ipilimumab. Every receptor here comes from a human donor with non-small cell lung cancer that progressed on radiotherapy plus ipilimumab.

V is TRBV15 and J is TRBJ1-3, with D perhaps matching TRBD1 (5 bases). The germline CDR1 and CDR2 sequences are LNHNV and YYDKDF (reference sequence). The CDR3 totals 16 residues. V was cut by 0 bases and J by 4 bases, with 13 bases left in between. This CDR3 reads CATSRDLRGAGNTIYF. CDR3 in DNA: TGTGCCACCAGCAGAGATTTAAGGGGAGCAGGAAACACCATATATTTT.

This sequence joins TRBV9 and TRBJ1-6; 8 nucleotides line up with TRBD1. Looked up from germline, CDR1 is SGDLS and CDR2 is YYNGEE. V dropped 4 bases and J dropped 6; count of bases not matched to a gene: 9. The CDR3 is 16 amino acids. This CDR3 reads CASSPDPTGVNSPLHF. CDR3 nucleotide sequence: TGTGCCAGCAGCCCTGATCCGACAGGGGTTAATTCACCCCTCCACTTT.

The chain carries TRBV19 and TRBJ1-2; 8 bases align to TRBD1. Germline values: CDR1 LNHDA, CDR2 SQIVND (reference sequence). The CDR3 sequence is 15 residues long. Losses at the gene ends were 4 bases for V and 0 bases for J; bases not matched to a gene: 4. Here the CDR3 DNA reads TGTGCCAGTAGTACCACAGGGGGTTCTAACTATGGCTACACCTTC. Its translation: CASSTTGGSNYGYTF.

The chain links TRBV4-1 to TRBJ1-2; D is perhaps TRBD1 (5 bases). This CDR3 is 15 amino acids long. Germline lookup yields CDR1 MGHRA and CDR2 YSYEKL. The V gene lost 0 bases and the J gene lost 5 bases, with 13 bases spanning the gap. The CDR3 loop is CASSQEGVFFYGYTF. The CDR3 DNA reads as TGCGCCAGCAGCCAAGAAGGGGTGTTTTTTTATGGCTACACCTTC.

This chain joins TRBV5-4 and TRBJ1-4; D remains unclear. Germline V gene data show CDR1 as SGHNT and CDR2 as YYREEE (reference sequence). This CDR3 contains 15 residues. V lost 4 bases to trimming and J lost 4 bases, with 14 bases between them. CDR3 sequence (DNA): TGTGCCAGCAGCGTACGGACTGCTGTTAATGAAAAACTGTTTTTT. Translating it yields CASSVRTAVNEKLFF.

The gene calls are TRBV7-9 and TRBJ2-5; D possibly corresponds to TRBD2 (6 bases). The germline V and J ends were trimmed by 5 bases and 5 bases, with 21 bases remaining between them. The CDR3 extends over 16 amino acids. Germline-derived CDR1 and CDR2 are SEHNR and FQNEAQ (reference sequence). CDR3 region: CASSPPLGGGVETQYF. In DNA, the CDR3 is TGTGCCAGCAGCCCACCCCTGGGGGGTGGGGTGGAGACCCAGTACTTC.

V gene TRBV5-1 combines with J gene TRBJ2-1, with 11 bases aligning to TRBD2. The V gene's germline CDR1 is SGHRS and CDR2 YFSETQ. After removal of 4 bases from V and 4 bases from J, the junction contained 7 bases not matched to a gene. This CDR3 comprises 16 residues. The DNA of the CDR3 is TGCGCCAGCAGCATCGCGACTAGCGGGACATACAATGAGCAGTTCTTC. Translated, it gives CASSIATSGTYNEQFF.

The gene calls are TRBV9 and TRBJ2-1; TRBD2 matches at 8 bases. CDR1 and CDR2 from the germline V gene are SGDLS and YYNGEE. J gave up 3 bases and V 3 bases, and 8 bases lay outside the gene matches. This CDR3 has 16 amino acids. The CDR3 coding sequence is TGTGCCAGCAGCGCACCAGCGGGGGCGTACTACAATGAGCAGTTCTTC. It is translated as CASSAPAGAYYNEQFF.

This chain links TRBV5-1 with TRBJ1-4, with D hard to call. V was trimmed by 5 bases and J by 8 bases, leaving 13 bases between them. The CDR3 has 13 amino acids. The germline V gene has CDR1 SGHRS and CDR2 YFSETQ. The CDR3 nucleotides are TGCGCCAGCAGTCTCCGGGAAGGAGAAAAACTGTTTTTT. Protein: CASSLREGEKLFF.

This CDR3 reads CASSQGGTASTDTQYF. The CDR3 region has the DNA TGCGCCAGCAGCCAAGGGGGGACGGCCAGCACAGATACGCAGTATTTT. This chain connects TRBV4-3 to TRBJ2-3; D may match TRBD1 or TRBD2 (5 bases each). This CDR3 has 16 amino acids. Germline V CDR1 and CDR2: LGHNA, YSLEER. Trimming cost V 1 base and J 0 bases, with 11 bases left between them.